Below, one T cell receptor beta chain is given with its context. The antigen remains undetermined. This CDR3 is 17 amino acids long. The ends lost 0 bases at V and 3 bases at J; junction bases unmatched: 5. An absence of ophthalmopathy progression within 18 months meant stable Graves' hyperthyroidism. Each diagnosis was grounded in clinical symptoms, serum thyroxine and TRAb, thyroid ultrasound, and orbital computed tomography. There were TCR beta CDR3 regions amplified from RNA transcripts. The primer set for the first-round RT-PCR of the TCR CDR3 was HTBI. TCRdb re-called the multiplex PCR reads through MiXCR, storing one row per CDR3 protein. Of hundreds of thousands of distinct CDR3 sequences in the sample, about 15% are singletons; the top ten hold approximately 7.5%. The data belong to a study of T cells in Graves' hyperthyroidism and ophthalmopathy. Study observations and caveats: The majority of expanded thyroid clonotypes above 0.001 also appeared in blood.

The rearrangement joins TRBV12-3 or TRBV12-4 to TRBJ2-3, with 11 bases matching TRBD2. The TCR comes from a woman younger than 35 with Graves' hyperthyroidism. Sample: blood. This CDR3 is CASSLARRTSGTDTQYF. CDR3 DNA sequence: TGTGCCAGCAGTTTAGCGCGGCGGACTAGCGGGACAGATACGCAGTATTTT.